This note documents a single T cell receptor (beta chain) sequence. Its antigen is as yet unknown. This record belongs to a study of siplizumab effects on memory and regulatory T cells. Assay: immunoSEQ multiplex PCR; the TCRdb copy retains only in-frame clones and omits some. The repertoire has 92,000 or so clones, about 90% of them found once; the top ten carry more than 14%. Trimming removed 0 bases from V and 1 base from J, with 4 bases in between. CDR3 length equals 13 residues. Germline CDR1 reads GTSNPN; CDR2 reads SVGIG (reference sequence). Overall study findings and caveats: Tracing alloreactive clones into unstimulated subsets worked for only a minor fraction of them. Alloreactive CD4+ clones that could be mapped were on average 68.8% Treg-derived with siplizumab, against about 28% in controls. The naive T cell population seemed more diverse than memory cells and seemed a major contributor to the alloresponse.

The clonotype comes from a human donor in good health. J is TRBJ1-3 and V is TRBV30, with D uncertain. The material sequenced was CD4+ T cells sorted from blood. The chain's CDR3 is CAWSVLSGNTIYF. In DNA form, the CDR3 reads TGTGCCTGGAGTGTACTGTCTGGAAACACCATATATTTT.